This T cell receptor beta chain stems from a study of CD8 T cells in Susac syndrome. In blood CD8+ and CD4+ T cells, TCR beta underwent sequencing. Healthy donors formed controls matched for age and sex. RNA totalling about 0.5 to 1 ug underwent reverse transcription with random hexamers. The amplification used immunoSEQ multiplex PCR on TCR beta CDR3; it spanned 54 Vbeta and 13 Jbeta. TCRdb passed the immunoSEQ multiplex PCR reads through MiXCR, listing each CDR3 protein once. The table lists some 150,000 distinct CDR3 sequences, around 94% of them singletons. Germline V CDR1 and CDR2: LNHNV, YYDKDF (reference sequence). V lost 5 bases to trimming and J lost 7 bases; unmatched junction nucleotides: 9. The CDR3 runs 15 residues.

Source material: CD8+ T cells from PBMCs. The TCR sequence derives from a human donor in good health. The chain employs TRBV15 and TRBJ2-2; 8 bases are a match to TRBD1. As DNA, the CDR3 is TGTGCCACCAGCCCCGCAGGCAGGGGGCTCGGGGAGCTGTTTTTT. Amino acid sequence: CATSPAGRGLGELFF.